This entry is about one TCR beta chain. This sample is part of a study of OX40 agonist ivuxolimab in advanced cancers. Looking at the study overall: Patients' therapy was ivuxolimab, an antibody that acts as an agonist of OX40 (CD134). Patients were about 83% male with ages about 23 to 80, mean around 58. Three dose-escalation patients had partial responses: one with hepatocellular carcinoma and two with cutaneous melanoma.

This table comes from immunoSEQ multiplex PCR, and its TCRdb copy is limited to in-frame clones, with some not included. Of about 55,000 clones listed, 80% to 85% were seen once; the top ten hold around 4.3%. The germline V gene encodes CDR1 MNHEY and CDR2 SVGAGI. The CDR3 has 14 residues. V lost 11 bases to trimming and J lost 8 bases, with 22 bases between them. The rearrangement joins TRBV6-5 to TRBJ2-1, with a possible D match to TRBD2 (6 bases). The source of this sequence is an adult with an advanced solid tumor such as melanoma, head and neck, liver or kidney cancer. The sample was CD4+ or CD8+ T cells sorted from blood, taken in a trial of the OX40 agonist ivuxolimab. The CDR3 reads CAGYLAWKRDEQFF. As DNA, the CDR3 is TGTGCCGGATACCTAGCGTGGAAAAGGGATGAGCAGTTCTTC.